What follows describes a single T cell receptor beta chain. The target antigen is unknown. The data were obtained in a study of T cells in Graves' hyperthyroidism and ophthalmopathy. Findings and limits, study-wide: Ophthalmopathy, as predicted by the model, came a median about seven months after the prediction.

Using RNA transcripts as the source, TCR beta CDR3 regions were amplified. First-round RT-PCR of the TCR CDR3 relied on the HTBI primer set. TCRdb recomputed calls from the multiplex PCR reads with MiXCR, one row per CDR3 protein. The data hold 93,000 or so distinct CDR3 sequences, with 45% to 50% observed a single time. The CDR3 length is 13 residues. Germline values: CDR1 SEHNR, CDR2 FQNEAQ (reference sequence). Trimming took 6 bases from V and 2 from J, leaving 11 bases between them. The chain combines TRBV7-9 with TRBJ2-7; D ambiguous. Specimen: blood. The receptor was derived from a man aged 35 to 55 with Graves' hyperthyroidism. CDR3 sequence reads: CASSVSQTYEQYF. CDR3 bases: TGTGCCAGCAGTGTGTCTCAGACCTACGAGCAGTACTTC.